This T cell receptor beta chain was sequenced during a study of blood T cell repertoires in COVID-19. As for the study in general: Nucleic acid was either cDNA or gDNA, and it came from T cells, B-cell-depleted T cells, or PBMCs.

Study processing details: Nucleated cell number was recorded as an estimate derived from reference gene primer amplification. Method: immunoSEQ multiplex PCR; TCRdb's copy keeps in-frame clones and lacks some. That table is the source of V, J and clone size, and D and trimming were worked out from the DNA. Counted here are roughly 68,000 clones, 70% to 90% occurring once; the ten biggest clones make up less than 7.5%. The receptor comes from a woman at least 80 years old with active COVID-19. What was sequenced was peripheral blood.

The CDR3 DNA follows: TGTGCCAGCAGTCTCGAAACCGGGACTCGCAAACTGTTTTTT. It yields the protein CASSLETGTRKLFF. The J gene is TRBJ1-4, the V gene TRBV2; possible D gene TRBD1, 5 bases. CDR1 and CDR2 (germline): SNHLY, FYNNEI. The CDR3 sequence is 14 residues long. V was trimmed by 5 bases and J by 11 bases, leaving 18 bases between them. Supplemented by reference TRBV2 and TRBJ1-4, the full variable domain reads EPEVTQTPSHQVTQMGQEVILRCVPISNHLYFYWYRQILGQKVEFLVSFYNNEISEKSEIFDDQFSVERPDGSNFTLKIRSTKLEDSAMYFCASSLETGTRKLFFGSGTQLSVL.